The 32 T cell receptor beta chains below come from one sample, sequenced in a study of CD8+ T cells in alopecia areata. Treatment of the sample: oral pan-JAK inhibitor, 5-10 mg twice daily. cDNA prepared by RNA extraction and subsequent reverse transcription served as the template for sequencing. Sequenced by immunoSEQ multiplex PCR; TCRdb stores in-frame clones only, minus some. The sample comprises 150,000 to 200,000 clones, under 80% of which are singletons, and roughly 1.3% rests with the top ten. This material consisted of CD4+ T cells sorted from blood, taken around week 50, from a patient treated with tofacitinib. Receptors were obtained from a human donor with alopecia areata.

This clone was counted a few times. The chain carries TRBV29-1 and TRBJ1-2; no reliable D call. V dropped 0 bases and J dropped 8 bases, with 10 bases sitting between them. Germline CDR1 is SQVTM and CDR2 is ANQGSEA. This CDR3 has 12 amino acids. CDR3 residues: CSVEDEGKGYTF. The DNA of the CDR3 is TGCAGCGTTGAAGACGAAGGGAAGGGCTACACCTTC. Full variable domain (remainder filled in from reference TRBV29-1 and TRBJ1-2): SAVISQKPSRDICQRGTSLTIQCQVDSQVTMMFWYRQQPGQSLTLIATANQGSEATYESGFVIDKFPISRPNLTFSTLTVSNMSPEDSSIYLCSVEDEGKGYTFGSGTRLTVV.

The V call is TRBV27, the J call TRBJ2-4, with D unresolved. V was clipped by 5 bases and J by 6 bases, with 11 bases between them. Per germline, CDR1 MNHEY and CDR2 SMNVEV (reference sequence). The CDR3 is 13 residues long. CDR3 in amino acids: CASSPTELNIQYF. CDR3 nucleotide sequence: TGTGCCAGCAGTCCAACCGAATTAAACATTCAGTACTTC.

The rearrangement uses TRBV15 and TRBJ1-5; TRBD1 might be the D (5 bases). The germline V and J ends were trimmed by 0 bases and 3 bases, with 15 bases remaining between them. Per germline, CDR1 LNHNV and CDR2 YYDKDF (reference sequence). This CDR3 has 17 residues. This CDR3 reads CATSRDPVGGSNQPQHF. The DNA of the CDR3 is TGTGCCACCAGCAGAGATCCCGTCGGGGGTTCCAATCAGCCCCAGCATTTT.

The chain recombines TRBV5-6 with TRBJ1-1, with D unresolved. V was clipped by 0 bases and J by 1 base, with 4 bases between them. This CDR3 contains 13 residues. The V gene's germline CDR1 is SGHDT and CDR2 YYEEEE. CDR3 sequence reads: CASSLVKNTEAFF. The CDR3 nucleotides read TGTGCCAGCAGCTTGGTCAAGAACACTGAAGCTTTCTTT.

A few counts support this clone. The rearrangement uses TRBV30 and TRBJ1-2, with D possibly being TRBD1 (5 bases). This CDR3 has 16 residues. The germline CDR1 and CDR2 sequences are GTSNPN and SVGIG (reference sequence). The V gene lost 7 bases and the J gene lost 2 bases, with 23 bases spanning the gap. CDR3 residues: CASTLGRRGRNYGYTF. The CDR3 region has the DNA TGTGCCTCTACCTTGGGACGTCGAGGACGAAACTATGGCTACACCTTC.

The chain employs TRBV25-1 and TRBJ1-1; D remains ambiguous. Germline CDR1 reads MGHDK; CDR2 reads SYGVNS. The CDR3 covers 13 residues. Trimming shortened V by 8 bases and J by 6 bases, and 16 bases separated the two germline ends. CDR3 coding DNA: TGTGCCAGCGTAAATAACTTAATCCCTGAAGCTTTCTTT. As protein: CASVNNLIPEAFF.

The V gene is TRBV7-2, the J gene TRBJ2-7; 10 bases fit TRBD2. CDR1 is SGHTA and CDR2 is FQGNSA in the germline V gene. The CDR3 totals 14 residues. V lost 5 bases, J lost 3 bases, and 4 bases stayed unmatched. The CDR3 DNA is TGTGCCAGCAGCGCCACTAGCGGGGACTACGAGCAGTACTTC. Amino acids: CASSATSGDYEQYF.

In its sample, this clone was seen a few times. This chain joins TRBV29-1 and TRBJ1-1, with D unclear. V shed 6 bases and J shed 0 bases, with 11 bases lying between them. Germline V gives CDR1 SQVTM, CDR2 ANQGSEA. The CDR3 is 13 residues long. The CDR3 reads CSVAIIMNTEAFF. The CDR3 coding sequence is TGCAGCGTCGCGATCATAATGAACACTGAAGCTTTCTTT.

The chain joins TRBV20-1 to TRBJ2-3, with D unclear. The CDR3 contains 11 residues. Germline loops: CDR1 DFQATT, CDR2 SNEGSKA (reference sequence). V lost 5 bases and J 4 bases, leaving 7 bases between the germline ends. The CDR3 DNA sequence: TGCAGTGCTGGCAGGTCAGATACGCAGTATTTT. Its protein product is CSAGRSDTQYF.

The CDR3 nucleotides read TGCGCCAGCAGCTTGGACAGTCCCCTCTACGAGCAGTACTTC. This sequence encodes CASSLDSPLYEQYF. The rearrangement uses TRBV5-1 and TRBJ2-7; no reliable D call. CDR3 length: 14 amino acids. Germline V gene sequence: CDR1 SGHRS, CDR2 YFSETQ. The ends were cut back, 0 bases at V and 3 bases at J, with 10 bases in the middle.

CDR3 in amino acids: CASSPHAGNSYEQYF. The CDR3 coding sequence is TGTGCCAGCAGCCCCCATGCGGGGAACTCCTACGAGCAGTACTTC. This chain joins TRBV7-2 and TRBJ2-7; D might be TRBD2 (6 bases). The germline V gene encodes CDR1 SGHTA and CDR2 FQGNSA. Deletions cut 5 bases from V and 0 bases from J, with 14 bases between. This CDR3 region has 15 residues.

The chain employs TRBV5-1 and TRBJ2-7; a weak D match, TRBD1 (6 bases). V lost 0 bases to trimming and J lost 4 bases, with 14 bases between them. In germline, CDR1 is SGHRS, CDR2 YFSETQ. This CDR3 region has 15 residues. For the CDR3, the DNA is TGCGCCAGCAGCTTGGAAACAGGGAAAGGTTACGAGCAGTACTTC. This translates into CASSLETGKGYEQYF.

This clone appeared a few times. The gene calls are TRBV2 and TRBJ2-1, with 10 bases aligning to TRBD2. The CDR3 totals 15 residues. CDR1 and CDR2 (germline): SNHLY, FYNNEI. The J segment lost 8 bases and the V segment lost 6 bases, leaving 10 bases of the junction unmatched. The CDR3 is CASRSGGAATDEQFF. The CDR3 DNA is TGTGCCAGCAGAAGCGGGGGGGCCGCAACAGATGAGCAGTTCTTC.

The chain has TRBV7-2 and TRBJ2-7; a possible D gene is TRBD2 (6 bases). V shed 1 base and J shed 2 bases, with 18 bases lying between them. Germline V gene sequence: CDR1 SGHTA, CDR2 FQGNSA. This CDR3 is built from 17 residues. The DNA for the CDR3 is TGTGCCAGCAGCTTAGACGGCGGGGTGTACCCGGCCTACGAGCAGTACTTC. This translates into CASSLDGGVYPAYEQYF.

This clone has just one count. Written as DNA, the CDR3 is TGCAGCGTTGTACTTTCGGGGGTGGGCTACACCTTC. It encodes CSVVLSGVGYTF. J is TRBJ1-2 and V is TRBV29-1; D might be TRBD1 (5 bases). CDR1 is SQVTM and CDR2 is ANQGSEA in the germline V gene. V lost 4 bases to trimming and J lost 8 bases, with 14 bases between them. This CDR3 is 12 amino acids long.

In this sample, this clone turned up a few times. The V and J genes are TRBV18 and TRBJ1-2, with TRBD1 matching over 11 bases. Trimming at V came to 3 bases and at J to 4 bases, leaving 7 bases not matched to a gene. Germline V lookup: CDR1 KGHSH, CDR2 LQKENI. The CDR3 is 16 amino acids. The CDR3 DNA sequence: TGTGCCAGCTCACCGACGGACAGGGGGCGCGGCTATGGCTACACCTTC. Translating it yields CASSPTDRGRGYGYTF.

This chain links TRBV2 with TRBJ2-7; D possibly corresponds to TRBD1 (7 bases). This CDR3 region has 12 residues. Germline CDR1 SNHLY, CDR2 FYNNEI. CDR3 in amino acids: CAGGQLTREQYF. In DNA, the CDR3 is TGTGCGGGGGGACAGTTGACGCGCGAGCAGTACTTC.

V is TRBV29-1 and J is TRBJ2-5, with D tentatively TRBD1 (6 bases). The V and J ends lost 7 bases and 4 bases respectively, with 16 bases between them. CDR1 is SQVTM, CDR2 ANQGSEA, per germline. The length of the CDR3 is 13 residues. The CDR3 bases are TGCAGCGGGAGCACAGGGCAGGGAGAGACCCAGTACTTC. It is translated as CSGSTGQGETQYF.

The chain joins TRBV7-9 to TRBJ2-5, with 9 bases aligning to TRBD1. There are 16 residues in the CDR3. Germline loops: CDR1 SEHNR, CDR2 FQNEAQ (reference sequence). V lost 5 bases and J lost 3; bases outside the gene matches: 10. The CDR3 loop is CASSQRRTGAKETQYF. The CDR3 DNA reads TGTGCCAGCAGCCAAAGGAGGACAGGGGCTAAAGAGACCCAGTACTTC.

This clone has more than one count but fewer than ten. The chain couples TRBV15 to TRBJ2-3, with 14 bases matching TRBD2. This CDR3 spans 18 amino acids. Germline lookup yields CDR1 LNHNV and CDR2 YYDKDF (reference sequence). V trimming: 3 bases; J trimming: 4 bases; junction bases outside the gene matches: 9. The CDR3: CATSSWTSGGLIADTQYF. The DNA for the CDR3 is TGTGCCACCAGCAGCTGGACTAGCGGGGGGTTAATCGCAGATACGCAGTATTTT.

In this sample, this clone turned up a few times. The chain joins TRBV4-2 to TRBJ2-1; D remains unclear. The V gene lost 0 bases and the J gene lost 0 bases, with 9 bases spanning the gap. The V gene's germline CDR1 is LGHNA and CDR2 YNFKEQ. The CDR3 extends over 16 amino acids. The CDR3 region is CASSQDLSSSYNEQFF. CDR3 DNA sequence: TGTGCCAGCAGCCAAGATCTATCTAGCTCCTACAATGAGCAGTTCTTC.

The chain employs TRBV29-1 and TRBJ2-7; 7 bases are a match to TRBD1. Trimming at V came to 6 bases and at J to 5 bases, leaving 13 bases not matched to a gene. The CDR3 sequence is 14 residues long. Per germline, CDR1 SQVTM and CDR2 ANQGSEA. The CDR3 spells CSVTSTGRVHEQYF. Here the CDR3 DNA reads TGCAGCGTCACCTCGACAGGGAGAGTCCACGAGCAGTACTTC.

This rearrangement joins TRBV25-1 to TRBJ2-1; 10 positions agree with TRBD2. With V trimmed by 7 bases and J by 6 bases, 6 bases remained unmatched. Germline CDR1 reads MGHDK; CDR2 reads SYGVNS. The CDR3 spans 14 residues. CDR3 DNA sequence: TGTGCCAGCACGACAGCGGGGGGGGTCAATGAGCAGTTCTTC. Protein product: CASTTAGGVNEQFF.

The chain is built from TRBV29-1 and TRBJ2-1, with 7 bases lining up with TRBD2. CDR1 is SQVTM and CDR2 is ANQGSEA in the germline V gene. This CDR3 comprises 12 residues. V gave up 3 bases and J gave up 9 bases; unmatched junction bases: 5. This CDR3 reads CSVEELAAEQFF. In DNA form, the CDR3 reads TGCAGCGTTGAGGAGCTAGCGGCTGAGCAGTTCTTC.

The chain has TRBV4-3 and TRBJ2-2, with 10 bases matching TRBD1. CDR1 LGHNA and CDR2 YSLEER come from the germline V gene. This CDR3 has 20 residues. Trimming cost V 1 base and J 7 bases; bases outside gene matches: 18. The CDR3 loop reads CASSQAWTGTGDSFIGELFF. DNA of the CDR3: TGCGCCAGCAGCCAAGCATGGACGGGGACAGGGGATAGTTTTATCGGGGAGCTGTTTTTT.

This clone appeared a few times. The chain combines TRBV29-1 with TRBJ2-2; TRBD2 agrees at 11 bases. Germline V CDR1 and CDR2: SQVTM, ANQGSEA. The length of the CDR3 is 15 residues. The V and J ends lost 5 bases and 4 bases, in that order; junction bases with no gene match: 6. Here the CDR3 reads CSVSLAGASTGELFF. CDR3 nucleotides: TGCAGCGTTTCACTAGCGGGGGCCTCCACCGGGGAGCTGTTTTTT.

V is TRBV6-5 and J is TRBJ1-2; D is possibly TRBD1 (5 bases). This CDR3 has 13 residues. The V end was cut by 2 bases, the J end by 9 bases, with 13 bases between. Germline V gene lookup returns CDR1 MNHEY and CDR2 SVGAGI. The CDR3 coding sequence is TGTGCCAGCAGTTACGGGGCAGGGCTTAGCTACACCTTC. Translation gives CASSYGAGLSYTF.

The J gene is TRBJ1-1, the V gene TRBV29-1, with 8 nucleotides matching TRBD1. Germline V lookup: CDR1 SQVTM, CDR2 ANQGSEA. This CDR3 is 14 amino acids long. V dropped 7 bases and J dropped 5; count of bases not matched to a gene: 12. Here the CDR3 DNA reads TGCAGCGCGGGAACGGACAGGGAATATACTGAAGCTTTCTTT. It codes for CSAGTDREYTEAFF. Looking up the rest from reference TRBV29-1 and TRBJ1-1 gives the full variable domain: SAVISQKPSRDICQRGTSLTIQCQVDSQVTMMFWYRQQPGQSLTLIATANQGSEATYESGFVIDKFPISRPNLTFSTLTVSNMSPEDSSIYLCSAGTDREYTEAFFGQGTRLTVV.

This chain links TRBV23-1 with TRBJ2-2, with D possibly called TRBD1 or TRBD2 (5 bases each). TRBV23-1 is labeled an ORF, and its function is uncertain. This CDR3 has 14 amino acids. V gave up 3 bases and J gave up 13 bases, with 18 bases separating them. This chain's CDR3 is CASSHPGRSLRLFF. The CDR3 region has the DNA TGCGCCAGCAGTCATCCGGGACGCAGCTTGAGGCTGTTTTTT.

This chain connects TRBV7-2 to TRBJ2-7; possibly TRBD2 for D (6 bases). V lost 1 base and J lost 3, with 10 bases in between. In germline, CDR1 is SGHTA, CDR2 FQGNSA. This CDR3 comprises 14 residues. CDR3 sequence reads: CASSLVGEVYEQYF. CDR3 DNA: TGTGCCAGCAGCTTAGTCGGGGAGGTCTACGAGCAGTACTTC.

The V gene is TRBV7-2, the J gene TRBJ2-3; tentatively, D is TRBD2 (6 bases). V lost 2 bases and J 4 bases, leaving 10 bases between the germline ends. CDR1 is SGHTA, CDR2 FQGNSA, per germline. This CDR3 has 14 residues. The CDR3 DNA follows: TGTGCCAGCAGCTTATTGCCGGGGGCAGATACGCAGTATTTT. Translating gives CASSLLPGADTQYF.

A few counts support this clone. The rearrangement joins TRBV19 to TRBJ1-5; TRBD1 matches 10 bases. Germline loops: CDR1 LNHDA, CDR2 SQIVND (reference sequence). The CDR3 is 15 residues long. V lost 5 bases and J lost 3; bases outside the gene matches: 4. In DNA form, the CDR3 reads TGTGCCAGTAGTGGGGACAGGGGTACCAATCAGCCCCAGCATTTT. This translates into CASSGDRGTNQPQHF.